This T cell receptor (beta chain) appears in the sequencing data of a study of tumor-infiltrating lymphocytes in localized non-small cell lung cancer. Study context: Several tumor histologies, both smoking statuses, and some post-neoadjuvant chemotherapy samples were included. Notes on the study in general: Different pieces of the same tissue were used for each assay. TCR sequencing covered a subset of patients with enough tissue.

This clone was recorded only once. Its cognate antigen is unknown. Sequencing used immunoSEQ multiplex PCR; TCRdb keeps in-frame clones, though not all of them. The sample contains 14,000 to 15,000 clones, about four fifths of which appear only once. The germline gives CDR1 SGHVS, CDR2 FQNEAQ. V shed 1 base and J shed 0 bases, with 7 bases lying between them. This CDR3 contains 15 residues. This TCR was recovered from a human donor with non-small cell lung cancer. The sample consisted of lung tumor tissue. The chain employs TRBV7-8 and TRBJ1-5, with no clear D. The CDR3 DNA reads as TGTGCCAGCAGCTTAGGCCAGGTTAGCAATCAGCCCCAGCATTTT. It is translated as CASSLGQVSNQPQHF.